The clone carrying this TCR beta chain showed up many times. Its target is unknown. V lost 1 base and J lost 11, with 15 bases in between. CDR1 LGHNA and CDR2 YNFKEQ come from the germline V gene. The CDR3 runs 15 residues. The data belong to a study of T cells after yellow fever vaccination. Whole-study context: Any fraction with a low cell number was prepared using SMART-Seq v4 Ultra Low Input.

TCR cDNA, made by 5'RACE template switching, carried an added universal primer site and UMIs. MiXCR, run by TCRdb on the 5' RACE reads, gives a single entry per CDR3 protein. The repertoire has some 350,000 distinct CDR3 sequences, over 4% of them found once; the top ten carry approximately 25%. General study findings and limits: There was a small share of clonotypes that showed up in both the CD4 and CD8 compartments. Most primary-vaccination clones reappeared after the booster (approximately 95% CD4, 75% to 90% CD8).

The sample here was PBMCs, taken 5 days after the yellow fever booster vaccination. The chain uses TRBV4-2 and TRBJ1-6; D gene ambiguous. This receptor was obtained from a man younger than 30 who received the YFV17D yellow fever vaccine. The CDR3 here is CASSQGRAPLAPLHF. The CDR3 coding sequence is TGTGCCAGCAGCCAAGGGAGGGCCCCCCTAGCACCCCTCCACTTT.